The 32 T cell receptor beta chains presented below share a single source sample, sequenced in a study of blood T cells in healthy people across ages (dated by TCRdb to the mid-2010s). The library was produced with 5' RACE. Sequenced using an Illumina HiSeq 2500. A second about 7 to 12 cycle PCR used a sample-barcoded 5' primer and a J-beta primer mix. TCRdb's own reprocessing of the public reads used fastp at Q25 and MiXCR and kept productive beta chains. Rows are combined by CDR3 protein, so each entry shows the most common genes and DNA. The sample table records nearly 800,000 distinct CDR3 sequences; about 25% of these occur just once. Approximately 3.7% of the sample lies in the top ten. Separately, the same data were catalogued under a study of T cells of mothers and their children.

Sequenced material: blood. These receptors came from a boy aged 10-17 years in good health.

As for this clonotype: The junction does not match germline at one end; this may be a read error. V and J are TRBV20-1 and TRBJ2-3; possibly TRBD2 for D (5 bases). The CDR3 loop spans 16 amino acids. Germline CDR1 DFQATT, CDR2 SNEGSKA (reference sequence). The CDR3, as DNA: TGCAGTGCACACAAAACCGGGATAATGAGGGCAGATACGCGGTATTTT. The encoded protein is CSAHKTGIMRADTRYF.

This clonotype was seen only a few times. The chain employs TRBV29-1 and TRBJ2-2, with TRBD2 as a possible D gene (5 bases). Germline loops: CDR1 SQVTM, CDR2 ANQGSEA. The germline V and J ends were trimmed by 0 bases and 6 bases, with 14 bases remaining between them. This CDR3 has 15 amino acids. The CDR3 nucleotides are TGCAGCGTTGAAGACCCCGAGGGTTTCCCCGGGGAGCTGTTTTTT. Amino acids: CSVEDPEGFPGELFF.

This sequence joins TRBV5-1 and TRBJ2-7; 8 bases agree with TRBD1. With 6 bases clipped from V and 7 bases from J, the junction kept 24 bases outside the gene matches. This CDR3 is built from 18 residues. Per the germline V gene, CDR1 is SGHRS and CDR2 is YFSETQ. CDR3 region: CASTATGTGPRRGWEQYF. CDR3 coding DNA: TGCGCCAGCACCGCAACCGGGACAGGACCCCGTCGGGGTTGGGAGCAGTACTTC.

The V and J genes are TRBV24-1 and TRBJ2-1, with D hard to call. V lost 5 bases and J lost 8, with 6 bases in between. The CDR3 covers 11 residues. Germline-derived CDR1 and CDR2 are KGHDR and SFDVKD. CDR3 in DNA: TGTGCCACCAGTGTAAGCGATGAGCAGTTCTTC. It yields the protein CATSVSDEQFF.

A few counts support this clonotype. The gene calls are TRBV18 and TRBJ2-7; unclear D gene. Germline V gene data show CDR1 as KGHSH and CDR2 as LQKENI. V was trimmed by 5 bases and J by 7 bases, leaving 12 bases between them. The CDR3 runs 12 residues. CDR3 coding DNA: TGTGCCAGCTCAACGGGCCAACGGGAGCAGTACTTC. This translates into CASSTGQREQYF.

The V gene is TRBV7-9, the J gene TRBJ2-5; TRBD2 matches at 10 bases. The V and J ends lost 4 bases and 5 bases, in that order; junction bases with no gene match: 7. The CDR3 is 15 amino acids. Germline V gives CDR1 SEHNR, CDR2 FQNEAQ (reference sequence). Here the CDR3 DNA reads TGTGCCAGCAGCTCCGCCGGGACTAGCGTCGAGACCCAGTACTTC. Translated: CASSSAGTSVETQYF.

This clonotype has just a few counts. CDR3 loop: CSARHGGALDEQYF. The CDR3 bases are TGCAGTGCTAGACACGGGGGCGCGCTAGACGAGCAGTACTTC. The genes are TRBV20-1 and TRBJ2-7, with D possibly being TRBD1 or TRBD2 (6 bases each). V was pared by 2 bases and J by 5 bases, with 16 bases between. CDR1 is DFQATT and CDR2 is SNEGSKA in the germline V gene (reference sequence). The CDR3 is 14 residues long.

CDR3 protein: CASTMTVGEAFF. CDR3 bases: TGTGCCAGCACCATGACTGTGGGTGAAGCTTTCTTT. The chain has TRBV19 and TRBJ1-1; no clear D gene. The CDR3 has 12 residues. Germline V gene data show CDR1 as LNHDA and CDR2 as SQIVND (reference sequence). Trimming took 9 bases from V and 7 from J, leaving 15 bases between them.

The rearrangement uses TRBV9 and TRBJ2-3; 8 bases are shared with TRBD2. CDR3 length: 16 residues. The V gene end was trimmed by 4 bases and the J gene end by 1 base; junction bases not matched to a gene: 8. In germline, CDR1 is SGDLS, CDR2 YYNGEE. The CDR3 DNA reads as TGTGCCAGCAGCCCAGTCGGGCGGGGGGGCACAGATACGCAGTATTTT. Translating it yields CASSPVGRGGTDTQYF.

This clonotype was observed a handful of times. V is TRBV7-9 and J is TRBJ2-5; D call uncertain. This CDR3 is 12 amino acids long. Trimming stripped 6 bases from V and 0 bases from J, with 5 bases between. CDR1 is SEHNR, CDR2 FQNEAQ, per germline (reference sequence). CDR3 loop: CASRENQETQYF. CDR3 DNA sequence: TGTGCCAGCAGAGAAAACCAAGAGACCCAGTACTTC.

CDR3 in amino acids: CATSDWTGNYNEQFF. CDR3 nucleotide sequence: TGTGCCACCAGTGATTGGACAGGAAACTACAATGAGCAGTTCTTC. V is TRBV24-1 and J is TRBJ2-1; 7 positions match TRBD1. J lost 3 bases, V lost 2 bases, and 3 bases had no gene match. CDR1 and CDR2 (germline): KGHDR, SFDVKD. The CDR3 has 15 amino acids.

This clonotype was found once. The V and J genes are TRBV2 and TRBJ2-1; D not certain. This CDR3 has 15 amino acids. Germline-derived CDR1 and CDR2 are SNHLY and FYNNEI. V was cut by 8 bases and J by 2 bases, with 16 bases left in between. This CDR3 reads CASRLGGRAYNEQFF. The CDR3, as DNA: TGTGCCAGCCGCTTGGGCGGACGGGCCTACAATGAGCAGTTCTTC. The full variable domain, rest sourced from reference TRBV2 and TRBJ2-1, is EPEVTQTPSHQVTQMGQEVILRCVPISNHLYFYWYRQILGQKVEFLVSFYNNEISEKSEIFDDQFSVERPDGSNFTLKIRSTKLEDSAMYFCASRLGGRAYNEQFFGPGTRLTVL.

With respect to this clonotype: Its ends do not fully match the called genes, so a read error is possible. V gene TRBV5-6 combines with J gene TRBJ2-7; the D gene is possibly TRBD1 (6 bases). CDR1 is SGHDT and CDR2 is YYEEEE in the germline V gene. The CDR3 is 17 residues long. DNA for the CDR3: TGTACCAGCAGCTTTAGAGTAGGCGGGCTGGGGGCGTACGAGCAGTACTTC. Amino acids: CTSSFRVGGLGAYEQYF.

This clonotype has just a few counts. CDR3 sequence reads: CASSTLQSSYEQYF. CDR3 coding DNA: TGTGCCAGCAGTACGTTACAGAGCTCCTACGAGCAGTACTTC. This chain links TRBV6-2 or TRBV6-3 with TRBJ2-7; D not resolved. Germline CDR1 and CDR2: MNHEY and SVGEGT. V lost 5 bases, J lost 0 bases, and 11 bases lay in between. This CDR3 has 14 residues.

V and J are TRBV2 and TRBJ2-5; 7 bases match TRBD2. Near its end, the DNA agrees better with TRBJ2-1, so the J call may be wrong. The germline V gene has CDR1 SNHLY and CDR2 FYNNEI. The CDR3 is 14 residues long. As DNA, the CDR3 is TGTGCCAGCGGTGGGGGACTAACGAACAATGAGCAGTTCTTC. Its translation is CASGGGLTNNEQFF.

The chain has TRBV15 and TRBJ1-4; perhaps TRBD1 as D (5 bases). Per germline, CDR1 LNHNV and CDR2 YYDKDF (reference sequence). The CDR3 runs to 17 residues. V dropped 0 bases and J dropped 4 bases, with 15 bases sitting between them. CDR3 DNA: TGTGCCACCAGCAGAGATCCCCCGGGACGTATTAATGAAAAACTGTTTTTT. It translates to CATSRDPPGRINEKLFF. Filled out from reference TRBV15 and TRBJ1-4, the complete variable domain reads DAMVIQNPRYQVTQFGKPVTLSCSQTLNHNVMYWYQQKSSQAPKLLFHYYDKDFNNEADTPDNFQSRRPNTSFCFLDIRSPGLGDTAMYLCATSRDPPGRINEKLFFGSGTQLSVL.

The CDR3 reads CASRRVGATDTQYF. The CDR3 DNA reads as TGTGCCAGCAGACGGGTGGGAGCGACAGATACGCAGTATTTT. This rearrangement joins TRBV6-1 to TRBJ2-3; tentative D call: TRBD2 (5 bases). CDR1 MNHNS and CDR2 SASEGT come from the germline V gene. Trimming stripped 6 bases from V and 3 bases from J, with 13 bases between. The CDR3 runs to 14 residues.

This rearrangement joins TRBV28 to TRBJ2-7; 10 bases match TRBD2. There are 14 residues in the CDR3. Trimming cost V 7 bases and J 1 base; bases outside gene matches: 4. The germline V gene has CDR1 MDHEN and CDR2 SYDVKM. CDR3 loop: CASTASGSSYEQYF. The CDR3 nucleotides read TGTGCCAGCACTGCTAGCGGGAGTTCCTACGAGCAGTACTTC.

Here the CDR3 DNA reads TGTGCCAGCAGCCCATCGGGACCCCTTAGCGGGGAGCTGTTTTTT. Encoded protein: CASSPSGPLSGELFF. The V gene is TRBV7-6, the J gene TRBJ2-2; D possibly matches TRBD1 or TRBD2 (5 bases each). This CDR3 is built from 15 residues. Trimming removed 5 bases at V and 7 bases at J, with 17 bases between. CDR1 is SGHVS and CDR2 is FNYEAQ in the germline V gene.

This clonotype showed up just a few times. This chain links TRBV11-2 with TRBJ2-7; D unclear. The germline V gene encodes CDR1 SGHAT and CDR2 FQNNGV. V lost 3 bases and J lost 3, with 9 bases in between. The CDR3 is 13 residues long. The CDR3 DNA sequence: TGTGCCAGCAGCTTTTCCGGGCTCTACGAGCAGTACTTC. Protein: CASSFSGLYEQYF.

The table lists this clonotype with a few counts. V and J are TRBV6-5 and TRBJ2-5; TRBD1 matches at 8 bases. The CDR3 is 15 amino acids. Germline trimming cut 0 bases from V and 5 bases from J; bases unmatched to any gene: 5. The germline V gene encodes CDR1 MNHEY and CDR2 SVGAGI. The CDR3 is CASSYSAGGAETQYF. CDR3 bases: TGTGCCAGCAGTTACTCGGCAGGGGGCGCGGAGACCCAGTACTTC.

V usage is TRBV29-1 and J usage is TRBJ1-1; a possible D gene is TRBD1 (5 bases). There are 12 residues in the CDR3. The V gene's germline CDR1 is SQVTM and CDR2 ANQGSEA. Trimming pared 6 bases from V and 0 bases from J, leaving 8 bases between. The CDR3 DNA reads TGCAGCGTGGGACGGTTGAACACTGAAGCTTTCTTT. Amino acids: CSVGRLNTEAFF.

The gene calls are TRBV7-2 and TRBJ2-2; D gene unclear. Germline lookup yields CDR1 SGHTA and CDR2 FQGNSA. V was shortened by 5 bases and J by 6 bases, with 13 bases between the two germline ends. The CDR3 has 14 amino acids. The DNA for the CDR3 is TGTGCCAGCAGCCCACAACTTTCATCCGGGGAGCTGTTTTTT. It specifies CASSPQLSSGELFF.

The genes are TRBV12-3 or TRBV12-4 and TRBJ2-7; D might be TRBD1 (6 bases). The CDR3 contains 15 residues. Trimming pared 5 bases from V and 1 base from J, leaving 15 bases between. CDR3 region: CASSPRPRGSYEQYF. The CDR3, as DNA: TGTGCCAGCAGTCCGCGGCCGAGGGGGTCCTACGAGCAGTACTTC.

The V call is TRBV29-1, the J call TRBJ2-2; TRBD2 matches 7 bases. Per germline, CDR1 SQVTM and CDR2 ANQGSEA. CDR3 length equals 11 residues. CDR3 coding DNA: TGCGGGGGACTAAACACCGGGGAGCTGTTTTTT. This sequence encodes CGGLNTGELFF.

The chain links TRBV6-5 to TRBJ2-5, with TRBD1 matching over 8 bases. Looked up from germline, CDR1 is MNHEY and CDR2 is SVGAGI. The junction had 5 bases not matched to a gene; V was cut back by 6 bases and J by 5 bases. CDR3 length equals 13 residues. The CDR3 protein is CASRPTGVETQYF. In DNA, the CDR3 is TGTGCCAGCAGGCCGACAGGGGTGGAGACCCAGTACTTC.

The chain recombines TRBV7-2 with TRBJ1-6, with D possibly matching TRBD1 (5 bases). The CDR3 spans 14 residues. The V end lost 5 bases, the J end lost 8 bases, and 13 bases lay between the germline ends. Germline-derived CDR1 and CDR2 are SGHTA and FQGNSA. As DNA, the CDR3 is TGTGCCAGCAGCCCGACAGAAGGGTATTCACCCCTCCACTTT. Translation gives CASSPTEGYSPLHF.

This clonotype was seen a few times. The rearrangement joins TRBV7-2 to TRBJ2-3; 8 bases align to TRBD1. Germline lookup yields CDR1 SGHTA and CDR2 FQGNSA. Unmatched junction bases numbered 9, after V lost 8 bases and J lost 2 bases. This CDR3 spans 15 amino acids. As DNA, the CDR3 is TGTGCCAGCCGTCATGGGACAGGACTCACAGATACGCAGTATTTT. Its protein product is CASRHGTGLTDTQYF. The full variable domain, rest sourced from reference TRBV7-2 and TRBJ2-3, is GAGVSQSPSNKVTEKGKDVELRCDPISGHTALYWYRQSLGQGLEFLIYFQGNSAPDKSGLPSDRFSAERTGGSVSTLTIQRTQQEDSAVYLCASRHGTGLTDTQYFGPGTRLTVL.

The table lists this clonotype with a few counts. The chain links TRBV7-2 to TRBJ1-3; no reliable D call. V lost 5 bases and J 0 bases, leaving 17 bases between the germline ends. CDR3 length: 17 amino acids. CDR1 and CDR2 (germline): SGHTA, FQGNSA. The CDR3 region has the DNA TGTGCCAGCAGCCTCTCGGTTTTGCCGCCCTCTGGAAACACCATATATTTT. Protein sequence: CASSLSVLPPSGNTIYF.

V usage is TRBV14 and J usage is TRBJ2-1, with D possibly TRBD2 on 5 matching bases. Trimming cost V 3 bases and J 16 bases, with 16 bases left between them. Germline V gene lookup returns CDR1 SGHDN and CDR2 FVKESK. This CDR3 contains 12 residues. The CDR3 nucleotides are TGTGCCAGCAGCCAGGCGGACTGGAAAATTTTCTTC. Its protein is CASSQADWKIFF. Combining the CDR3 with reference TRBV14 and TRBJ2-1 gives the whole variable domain EAGVTQFPSHSVIEKGQTVTLRCDPISGHDNLYWYRRVMGKEIKFLLHFVKESKQDESGMPNNRFLAERTGGTYSTLKVQPAELEDSGVYFCASSQADWKIFFGPGTRLTVL.

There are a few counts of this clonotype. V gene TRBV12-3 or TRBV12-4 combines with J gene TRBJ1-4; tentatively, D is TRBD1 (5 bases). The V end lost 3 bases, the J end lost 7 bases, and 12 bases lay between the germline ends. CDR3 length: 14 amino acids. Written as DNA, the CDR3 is TGTGCCAGCAGTTTTGGGGCGACGAGTGAAAAACTGTTTTTT. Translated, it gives CASSFGATSEKLFF.

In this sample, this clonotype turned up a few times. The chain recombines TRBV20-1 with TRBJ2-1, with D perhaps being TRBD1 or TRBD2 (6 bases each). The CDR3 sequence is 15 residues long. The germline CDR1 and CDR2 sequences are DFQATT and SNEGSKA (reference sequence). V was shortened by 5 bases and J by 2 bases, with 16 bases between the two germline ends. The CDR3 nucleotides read TGCAGTGCTCTAAGGGGGGAGTACCCCTACAATGAGCAGTTCTTC. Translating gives CSALRGEYPYNEQFF.